This TCR beta chain was recorded in a study of blood T cell repertoires in COVID-19. Whole-study context: Nucleic acid was either cDNA or gDNA, and it came from T cells, B-cell-depleted T cells, or PBMCs.

Original processing methods: Estimation of nucleated cell counts was performed using reference gene primer amplification. Some clones are missing from TCRdb's copy, which holds only in-frame ones; the method was immunoSEQ multiplex PCR. D and trimming were read from the DNA, whereas the V and J calls and clone size are those reported in that table. The data hold 100,000 to 150,000 clones, with more than 70% observed a single time. Germline V lookup: CDR1 ENHRY, CDR2 SYGVKD. There are 14 residues in the CDR3. Trimming took off 6 bases at V and 7 bases at J, with 19 bases between the two ends. The sequenced sample was peripheral blood. The chain is built from TRBV10-3 and TRBJ2-7; a possible D gene is TRBD2 (5 bases). This TCR was sampled from a human donor in a cohort sampled during active COVID-19. CDR3 DNA: TGTGCCATCAGGGCGGGTATTCAGGCTAGTGAGCAGTACTTC. This translates into CAIRAGIQASEQYF.